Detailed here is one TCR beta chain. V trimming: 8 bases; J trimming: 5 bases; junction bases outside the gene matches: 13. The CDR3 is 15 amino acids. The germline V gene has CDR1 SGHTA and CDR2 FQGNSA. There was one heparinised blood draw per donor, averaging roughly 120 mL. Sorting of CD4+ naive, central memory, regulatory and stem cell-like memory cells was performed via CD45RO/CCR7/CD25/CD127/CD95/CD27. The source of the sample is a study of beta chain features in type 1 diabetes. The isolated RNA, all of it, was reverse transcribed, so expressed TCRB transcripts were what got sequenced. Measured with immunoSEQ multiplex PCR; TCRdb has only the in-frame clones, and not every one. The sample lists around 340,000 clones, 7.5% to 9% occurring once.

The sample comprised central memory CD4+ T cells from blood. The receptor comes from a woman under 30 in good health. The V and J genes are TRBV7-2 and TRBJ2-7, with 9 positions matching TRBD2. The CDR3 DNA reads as TGTGCCAGCTGCCCCGGGACTAGCCTGGGCCACGAGCAGTACTTC. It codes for CASCPGTSLGHEQYF.